This T cell receptor beta chain was recorded in a study of Graves' ophthalmopathy and Graves' hyperthyroidism. With 3 bases removed from V and 0 bases from J, the gap between germline ends came to 9 bases. Germline CDR1 reads MNHEY; CDR2 reads SMNVEV (reference sequence). The CDR3 contains 15 residues. This clonotype occurred many times. The sequenced template was RNA, covering the TCR beta CDR3 region. An initial RT-PCR round employing HTBI primers preceded a second-round multiplex PCR. TCRdb re-called the multiplex PCR reads with MiXCR, one entry per CDR3 protein. The sample lists about 400,000 distinct CDR3 sequences; roughly 18% were seen once.

The specimen sequenced was peripheral blood. This TCR was sampled from a woman between 18 and 30 years old with Graves' ophthalmopathy. This chain joins TRBV27 and TRBJ1-5; D perhaps matches TRBD1 (5 bases). The CDR3 sequence: CASSFRGNSNQPQHF. The CDR3, as DNA: TGTGCCAGCAGTTTTCGGGGGAATAGCAATCAGCCCCAGCATTTT.